This is a list of T cell receptor beta chains from one sample in a study of CD8+ T cells in alopecia areata. The table came from immunoSEQ multiplex PCR; TCRdb's copy has only in-frame clones and leaves some out. The sample carries around 97,000 clones, approximately 60% recorded once. Sequencing was done on a sample of CD4+ T cells sorted from blood. The receptors were gathered from a human donor in good health. Both conserved end residues are part of each CDR3. The D gene is left open where the match is weak. Clone size, where shown, is once, few, many, or a class for clones that have expanded.

j_call v_call clone_size d_call cdr3_nt cdr3_aa
TRBJ2-7 TRBV5-1 NA NA TGCGCCAGCAGCTTGGAGAGTCGGGGGCGCCCAACCTACGAGCAGTACTTC CASSLESRGRPTYEQYF
TRBJ1-2 TRBV29-1 NA NA TGCAGCGTTGAAGATTCAACCGGGCAACTGGGCGGCTACACCTTC CSVEDSTGQLGGYTF
TRBJ1-6 TRBV6-6 NA NA TGTGCCAGCAGTTCCCGCCTGGGGGAGGGGGCACCCCTCCACTTT CASSSRLGEGAPLHF
TRBJ1-1 TRBV6-5 NA NA TGTGCCAGCAGTTCAACGGCGGCAGGGACGAACACTGAAGCTTTCTTT CASSSTAAGTNTEAFF
TRBJ2-5 TRBV29-1 NA NA TGCAGCGCCTGGGCGGTTGGACAAGAGACCCAGTACTTC CSAWAVGQETQYF
TRBJ2-3 TRBV7-2 NA NA TGTGCCAGCAGCTTAAGGCGACATTCCGCAGATACGCAGTATTTT CASSLRRHSADTQYF
TRBJ1-5 TRBV5-1 NA NA TGCGCCAGCAGCGATTTTGACAATCAGCCCCAGCATTTT CASSDFDNQPQHF
TRBJ1-1 TRBV2 NA NA TGTGCCAGCAAATCCCGGACTACGAACACTGAAGCTTTCTTT CASKSRTTNTEAFF
TRBJ2-2 TRBV11-2 NA TRBD2 TGTGCCAGCAGCTTAGATCAAGGCGGGAGCACGAACACCGGGGAGCTGTTTTTT CASSLDQGGSTNTGELFF
TRBJ1-4 TRBV27 NA NA TGTGCCAGCAGTTTGGGGAGCGGAGCAACTAATGAAAAACTGTTTTTT CASSLGSGATNEKLFF
TRBJ2-2 TRBV29-1 NA TRBD1 TGCAGCGTTCCCCGACAGGGTAACACCGGGGAGCTGTTTTTT CSVPRQGNTGELFF
TRBJ1-1 TRBV5-1 few TRBD1 TGCGCCAGCAGCTTGGACAGGGGCGGAGATGAAGCTTTCTTT CASSLDRGGDEAFF
TRBJ1-6 TRBV4-3 few NA TGCGCCAGCAGCCAAGGGATACTGAATTCACCCCTCCACTTT CASSQGILNSPLHF
TRBJ2-3 TRBV18 few NA TGTGCCAGCTCTCCCGACAGAGGTGATACGCAGTATTTT CASSPDRGDTQYF
TRBJ1-6 TRBV5-1 few NA TGCGCCAGCAGCTTGGGGGCCGGACAGACTAATTCACCCCTCCACTTT CASSLGAGQTNSPLHF
TRBJ2-5 TRBV5-1 NA NA TGCGCCAGCAGCTTGGGTAGCACTGAAGAGACCCAGTACTTC CASSLGSTEETQYF
TRBJ1-5 TRBV6-6 few NA TGTGCCACACGGGGCGACCATCAGCCCCAGCATTTT CATRGDHQPQHF
TRBJ1-3 TRBV10-3 NA NA TGTGCCATCAGTACTGGAAACACCATATATTTT CAISTGNTIYF
TRBJ2-7 TRBV28 NA NA TGTGCCAGCAGTTTGTTACCAGCGGTTTCCTACGAGCAGTACTTC CASSLLPAVSYEQYF
TRBJ2-1 TRBV4-1 NA NA TGCGCCAGCAGCCGCGACCCGCAGGGGGAGGATGAGCAGTTCTTC CASSRDPQGEDEQFF
TRBJ2-7 TRBV7-8 NA TRBD1 TGTGCCAGCAGCTTAGTCCGGGGACAGGACTACGAGCAGTACTTC CASSLVRGQDYEQYF
TRBJ2-5 TRBV25-1 NA TRBD1 TGTGCCAGCAGTGAACCCCGGGACAGGGAAGGCCAGTACTTC CASSEPRDREGQYF
TRBJ1-2 TRBV5-6 NA NA TGTGCCAGCAGCTTTCGTAGGACAGCTCGTGGCTACACCTTC CASSFRRTARGYTF
TRBJ2-5 TRBV7-9 NA NA TGTGCCAGCGGTGTTAGCGCCGAGGAGACCCAGTACTTC CASGVSAEETQYF
TRBJ1-6 TRBV5-1 NA NA TGCGCCAGCAAAAGAAGCTCCTATAATTCACCCCTCCACTTT CASKRSSYNSPLHF
TRBJ2-1 TRBV7-2 NA NA TGTGCCAGCAGCCCCGGGGGAACGAACAATGAGCAGTTCTTC CASSPGGTNNEQFF
TRBJ1-1 TRBV29-1 NA TRBD1 TGCAGCGTTGGCTTCCCAGGGGGCTCTGGCACTGAAGCTTTCTTT CSVGFPGGSGTEAFF
TRBJ1-1 TRBV29-1 NA NA TGCAGCGTTGAAGGGGGGGCTCGGGCTTTCTTT CSVEGGARAFF
TRBJ1-1 TRBV5-1 few NA TGCGCCAGCAGCCTGGGTATATCGGCTAGGGGGAACACTGAAGCTTTCTTT CASSLGISARGNTEAFF